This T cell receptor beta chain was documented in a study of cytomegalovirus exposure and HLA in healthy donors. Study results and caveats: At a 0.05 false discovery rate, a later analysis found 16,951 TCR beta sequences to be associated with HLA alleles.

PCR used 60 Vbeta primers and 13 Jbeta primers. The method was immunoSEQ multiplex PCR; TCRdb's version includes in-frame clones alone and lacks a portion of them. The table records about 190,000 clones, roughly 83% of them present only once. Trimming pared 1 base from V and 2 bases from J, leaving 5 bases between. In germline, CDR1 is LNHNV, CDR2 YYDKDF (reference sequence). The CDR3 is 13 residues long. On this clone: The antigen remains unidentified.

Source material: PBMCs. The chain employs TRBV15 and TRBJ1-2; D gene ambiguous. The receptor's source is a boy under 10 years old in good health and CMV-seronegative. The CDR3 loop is CATSRGQNYGYTF. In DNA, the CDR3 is TGTGCCACCAGCAGAGGGCAGAACTATGGCTACACCTTC.